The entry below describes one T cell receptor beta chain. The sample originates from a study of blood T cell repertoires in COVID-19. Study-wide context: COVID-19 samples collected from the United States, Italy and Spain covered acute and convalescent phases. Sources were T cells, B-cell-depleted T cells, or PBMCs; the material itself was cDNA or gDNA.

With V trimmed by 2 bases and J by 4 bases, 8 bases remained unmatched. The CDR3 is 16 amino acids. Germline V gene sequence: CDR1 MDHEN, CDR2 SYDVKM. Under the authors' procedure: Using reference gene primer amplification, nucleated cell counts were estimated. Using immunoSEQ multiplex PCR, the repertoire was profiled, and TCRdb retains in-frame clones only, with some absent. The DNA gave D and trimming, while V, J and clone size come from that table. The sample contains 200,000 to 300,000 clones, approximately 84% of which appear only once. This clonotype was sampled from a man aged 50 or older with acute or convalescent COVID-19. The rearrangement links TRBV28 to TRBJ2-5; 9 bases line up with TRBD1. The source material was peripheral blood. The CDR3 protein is CASSLQQGAHGETQYF. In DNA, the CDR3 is TGTGCCAGCAGTTTACAACAGGGGGCGCATGGAGAGACCCAGTACTTC.